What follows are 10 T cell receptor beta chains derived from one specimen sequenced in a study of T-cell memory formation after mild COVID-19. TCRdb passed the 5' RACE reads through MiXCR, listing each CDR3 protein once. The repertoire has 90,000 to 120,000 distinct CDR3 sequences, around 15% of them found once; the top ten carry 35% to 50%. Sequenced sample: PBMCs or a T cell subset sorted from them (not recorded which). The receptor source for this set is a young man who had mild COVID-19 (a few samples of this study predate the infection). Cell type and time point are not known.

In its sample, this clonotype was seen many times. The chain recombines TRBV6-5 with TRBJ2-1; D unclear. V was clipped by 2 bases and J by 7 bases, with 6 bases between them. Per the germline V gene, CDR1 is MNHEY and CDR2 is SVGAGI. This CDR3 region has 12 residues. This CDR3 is CASSYRENEQFF. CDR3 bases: TGTGCCAGCAGTTACAGGGAAAATGAGCAGTTCTTC.

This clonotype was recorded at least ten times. The CDR3 reads CASSFGETAFF. The CDR3 coding sequence is TGTGCCAGCAGTTTTGGGGAAACGGCTTTCTTT. The chain carries TRBV12-3 or TRBV12-4 and TRBJ1-1; D is ambiguous. This CDR3 has 11 residues. V gave up 3 bases and J gave up 11 bases, with 10 bases separating them.

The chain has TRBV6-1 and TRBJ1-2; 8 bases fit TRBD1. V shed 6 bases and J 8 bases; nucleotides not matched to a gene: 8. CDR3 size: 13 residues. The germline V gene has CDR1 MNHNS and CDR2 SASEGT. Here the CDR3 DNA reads TGTGCCAGCAGCGAGACAGGGGTGGGAGGCTACACCTTC. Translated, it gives CASSETGVGGYTF.

The CDR3 sequence: CASSRTTQETQYF. In nucleotides, the CDR3 is TGTGCCAGCAGCCGAACTACCCAAGAGACCCAGTACTTC. The chain couples TRBV9 to TRBJ2-5; D is unresolved. This CDR3 contains 13 residues. The germline V and J ends were trimmed by 4 bases and 1 base, with 8 bases remaining between them. Germline CDR1 reads SGDLS; CDR2 reads YYNGEE. Full variable domain (missing parts from reference TRBV9 and TRBJ2-5): DSGVTQTPKHLITATGQRVTLRCSPRSGDLSVYWYQQSLDQGLQFLIQYYNGEERAKGNILERFSAQQFPDLHSELNLSSLELGDSALYFCASSRTTQETQYFGPGTRLLVL.

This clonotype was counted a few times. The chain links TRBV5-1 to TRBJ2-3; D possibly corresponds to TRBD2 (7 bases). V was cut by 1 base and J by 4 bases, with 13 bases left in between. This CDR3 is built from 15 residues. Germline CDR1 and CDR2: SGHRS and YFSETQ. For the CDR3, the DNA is TGCGCCAGCAGCTTGACCGGGGGGCCCCCAGATACGCAGTATTTT. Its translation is CASSLTGGPPDTQYF.

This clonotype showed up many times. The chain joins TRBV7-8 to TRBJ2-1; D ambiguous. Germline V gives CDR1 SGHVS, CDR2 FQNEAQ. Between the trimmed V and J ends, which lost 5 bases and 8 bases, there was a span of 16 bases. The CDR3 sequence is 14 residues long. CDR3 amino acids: CASSPRTLQYEQFF. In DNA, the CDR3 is TGTGCCAGCAGCCCACGGACCCTGCAGTATGAGCAGTTCTTC.

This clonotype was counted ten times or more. The CDR3 DNA reads TGTGCCAGCAGCCCACAAGGGGCAGGGGGGAATGAGCAGTTCTTC. Its protein product is CASSPQGAGGNEQFF. The V call is TRBV7-2, the J call TRBJ2-1, with D possibly being TRBD1 (7 bases). This CDR3 comprises 15 residues. Trimming took off 5 bases at V and 7 bases at J, with 18 bases between the two ends. Germline values: CDR1 SGHTA, CDR2 FQGNSA.

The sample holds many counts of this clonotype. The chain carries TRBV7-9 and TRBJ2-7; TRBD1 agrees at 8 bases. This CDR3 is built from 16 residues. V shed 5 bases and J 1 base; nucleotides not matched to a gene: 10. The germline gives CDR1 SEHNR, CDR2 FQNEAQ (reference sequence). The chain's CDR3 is CASSPPRGPRSYEQYF. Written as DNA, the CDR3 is TGTGCCAGCAGCCCCCCCAGGGGGCCTAGGTCCTACGAGCAGTACTTC.

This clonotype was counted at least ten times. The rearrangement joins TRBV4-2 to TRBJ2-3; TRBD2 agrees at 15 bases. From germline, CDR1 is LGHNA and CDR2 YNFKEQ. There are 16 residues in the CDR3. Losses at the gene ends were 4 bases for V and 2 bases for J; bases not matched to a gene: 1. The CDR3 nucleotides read TGTGCCAGCAGCCGGACTAGCGGGGGGGCCACAGATACGCAGTATTTT. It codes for CASSRTSGGATDTQYF.

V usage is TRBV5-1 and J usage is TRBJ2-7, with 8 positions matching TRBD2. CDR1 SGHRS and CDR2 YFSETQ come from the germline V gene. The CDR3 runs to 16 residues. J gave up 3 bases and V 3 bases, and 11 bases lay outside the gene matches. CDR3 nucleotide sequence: TGCGCCAGCAGCTCCCTCGGGGAAGCGGGGGACTACGAGCAGTACTTC. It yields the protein CASSSLGEAGDYEQYF.